This T cell receptor (beta chain) was documented in a study of blood T cells in healthy people across ages. Study-wide results and caveats: Donor CMV status, an unknown factor, possibly confounded changes in expanded clonotypes.

This clonotype has ten or more counts. Its antigen is as yet unknown. Next came a second PCR, run for about 7 to 12 cycles, which used a sample-barcoded 5' primer along with a J-beta primer mix. TCRdb re-analysed the 5' RACE reads in MiXCR, keeping a single row per CDR3 protein. Among 870,000 or so distinct CDR3 sequences listed, about 30% were seen once. This CDR3 spans 16 amino acids. V gave up 6 bases and J gave up 2 bases; unmatched junction bases: 6. CDR1 and CDR2 (germline): MNHEY, SMNVEV (reference sequence). Sequencing used blood. This TCR was recovered from an elderly woman in good health. The chain links TRBV27 to TRBJ2-5; 13 nucleotides agree with TRBD2. The CDR3 loop is CASSHSTSGGQETQYF. CDR3 nucleotide sequence: TGTGCCAGCAGCCATTCGACTAGCGGGGGGCAAGAGACCCAGTACTTC.